These T cell receptor beta chains were read from a single sample in a study of cytomegalovirus exposure and HLA in healthy donors. Profiled with immunoSEQ multiplex PCR; TCRdb holds only in-frame clones, not every one. The table includes around 140,000 clones, approximately 86% detected once. The sequenced material came from PBMCs. The receptors here all came from a young man in good health and CMV-seropositive. Each CDR3 is given with its conserved first and last residue. Each record gives: D gene, V gene, CDR3 length, J gene, clone size, CDR3 DNA, CDR3 protein. A D gene is named only where the DNA matches it firmly. Clone size is shown for a subset of rows, as once, few, many or a class of expanded clone.

TRBD1	TRBV18	16	TRBJ2-7	.	TGTGCCAGCTCACCGCGCCAGGGACAGGGGGTCGGCGAGCAGTACTTC	CASSPRQGQGVGEQYF
TRBD1	TRBV18	13	TRBJ2-2	.	TGTGCCAGCTTCGGACAGGGGTCCGGGGAGCTGTTTTTT	CASFGQGSGELFF
TRBD1	TRBV7-8	15	TRBJ1-5	.	TGTGCCAGCAGCTTAGATTTTAGGGGGCATCAGCCCCAGCATTTT	CASSLDFRGHQPQHF
.	TRBV11-2	17	TRBJ1-6	.	TGTGCCAGCAGATCGCGGGCAGCCGACCTTTATAATTCACCCCTCCACTTT	CASRSRAADLYNSPLHF
.	TRBV6-1	16	TRBJ1-6	.	TGTGCCAGCAGTGAAGGGGCCGGATACTCTAATTCACCCCTCCACTTT	CASSEGAGYSNSPLHF
.	TRBV6-5	16	TRBJ2-2	.	TGTGCCAGCAGTTACTCTGCGGGAATGAACACCGGGGAGCTGTTTTTT	CASSYSAGMNTGELFF
TRBD1	TRBV15	14	TRBJ2-2	once	TGTGCCACCAGCGAAGACAGGGAGACGGGGGAGCTGTTTTTT	CATSEDRETGELFF
.	TRBV9	17	TRBJ2-3	.	TGTGCCAGCAGCGTCACGGAGGGAGGAGCTAGCACAGATACGCAGTATTTT	CASSVTEGGASTDTQYF
TRBD2	TRBV6-5	15	TRBJ2-3	.	TGTGCCAGCAGTACCGGGACTAGCCACAACAGCCCCAGGTATTTT	CASSTGTSHNSPRYF
TRBD2	TRBV27	15	TRBJ2-7	.	TGTGCCAGCAGACCGCGGGAGGAGTACCCCTACGAGCAGTACTTC	CASRPREEYPYEQYF
TRBD2	TRBV5-1	15	TRBJ2-4	.	TGCGCCAGCAGCTCGCTGGGAGCGGGGGAAAACATTCAGTACTTC	CASSSLGAGENIQYF
.	TRBV25-1	12	TRBJ2-7	few	TGTGCCAGCAGGGACAGTTTCTACGAGCAGTACTTC	CASRDSFYEQYF
.	TRBV7-9	16	TRBJ1-4	.	TGTGCCAGCATCGAGTCCGGGAGGGAAGTTAACGAAAAACTGTTTTTT	CASIESGREVNEKLFF
TRBD1	TRBV13	14	TRBJ1-1	.	TGTGCCAGCAGCTCCGGACAGGGCCGGACTGAAGCTTTCTTT	CASSSGQGRTEAFF
TRBD1	TRBV2	15	TRBJ1-2	.	TGTGCCAGCAGGTCAGGGGGCGCCAGGTACTATGGCTACACCTTC	CASRSGGARYYGYTF
.	TRBV15	15	TRBJ1-1	.	TGTGCCACCAGCAGAGATGGACAGCCGAACACTGAAGCTTTCTTT	CATSRDGQPNTEAFF
.	TRBV9	14	TRBJ2-2	.	TGTGCCAGCACCGGGGGACCGAACACCGGGGAGCTGTTTTTT	CASTGGPNTGELFF
.	TRBV5-8	15	TRBJ1-2	.	TGTGCCAGCAGCTTAGGACAGTTAGCTAACTATGGCTACACCTTC	CASSLGQLANYGYTF
TRBD1	TRBV6-5	11	TRBJ2-7	once	TGTGCCAGCAGCCTACAGGGGGAGCAGTACTTC	CASSLQGEQYF
.	TRBV28	15	TRBJ1-5	once	TGTGCCAGCCTTGGATCCGGGACACCTAATCAGCCCCAGCATTTT	CASLGSGTPNQPQHF
.	TRBV28	12	TRBJ1-2	.	TGTGCCAGCAGCGACCTAACGCGGGGCTACACCTTC	CASSDLTRGYTF
.	TRBV6-1	14	TRBJ1-5	.	TGTGCCAGCGATTTTAGCGGGGGGAAACAGCCCCAGCATTTT	CASDFSGGKQPQHF
TRBD2	TRBV27	13	TRBJ2-1	.	TGTGCCAGTAGAAAGCGGGGGGCGGCTGAGCAGTTCTTC	CASRKRGAAEQFF
.	TRBV5-1	15	TRBJ2-5	.	TGCGCCAGCAGCCGCAGGGACACAGGCAAGGAGACCCAGTACTTC	CASSRRDTGKETQYF
TRBD1	TRBV7-9	16	TRBJ2-7	once	TGTGCCAGCAGCCCAGCGTCGGGACAGGGTCTTTACGAGCAGTACTTC	CASSPASGQGLYEQYF
TRBD2	TRBV7-2	19	TRBJ2-2	.	TGTGCCAGCAGCCCCGGCGATAGCGGGGGGGCAAGGCACACCGGGGAGCTGTTTTTT	CASSPGDSGGARHTGELFF
.	TRBV5-1	15	TRBJ1-2	.	TGCGCCAGCAGCTCCCAGGCCGAGGGCCTCTATGGCTACACCTTC	CASSSQAEGLYGYTF